This T cell receptor beta chain was sequenced in a study of immune evolution from preneoplasia to lung adenocarcinoma. Findings and limits, study-wide: From normal lung to invasive adenocarcinoma, top clone frequencies appeared to decrease. Later-stage lesions seemingly showed higher T cell density and diversity than normal lung.

Generated by immunoSEQ multiplex PCR, the TCRdb table keeps only in-frame clones and is missing some. The sample yields about 14,000 clones, around 84% seen once. As to this clone: Its antigen is unidentified.

Between the mid-2010s and the late 2010s, patients underwent resection in Japan or China. After pathologic assessment, macro-dissection selected premalignant or tumor cells for extraction. CDR3 length equals 14 residues. The V gene lost 2 bases and the J gene lost 10 bases, with 16 bases spanning the gap. The germline V gene has CDR1 MRHNA and CDR2 SNTAGT. The TCR comes from a person aged 60 to 85 with lung adenocarcinoma. Sequencing input: FFPE minimally invasive lung adenocarcinoma tissue. The chain recombines TRBV6-4 with TRBJ2-3, with D possibly matching TRBD1 (6 bases). The CDR3 reads CASSDGTPEVAQYF. The CDR3 nucleotides are TGTGCCAGCAGTGACGGGACACCCGAGGTTGCGCAGTATTTT.